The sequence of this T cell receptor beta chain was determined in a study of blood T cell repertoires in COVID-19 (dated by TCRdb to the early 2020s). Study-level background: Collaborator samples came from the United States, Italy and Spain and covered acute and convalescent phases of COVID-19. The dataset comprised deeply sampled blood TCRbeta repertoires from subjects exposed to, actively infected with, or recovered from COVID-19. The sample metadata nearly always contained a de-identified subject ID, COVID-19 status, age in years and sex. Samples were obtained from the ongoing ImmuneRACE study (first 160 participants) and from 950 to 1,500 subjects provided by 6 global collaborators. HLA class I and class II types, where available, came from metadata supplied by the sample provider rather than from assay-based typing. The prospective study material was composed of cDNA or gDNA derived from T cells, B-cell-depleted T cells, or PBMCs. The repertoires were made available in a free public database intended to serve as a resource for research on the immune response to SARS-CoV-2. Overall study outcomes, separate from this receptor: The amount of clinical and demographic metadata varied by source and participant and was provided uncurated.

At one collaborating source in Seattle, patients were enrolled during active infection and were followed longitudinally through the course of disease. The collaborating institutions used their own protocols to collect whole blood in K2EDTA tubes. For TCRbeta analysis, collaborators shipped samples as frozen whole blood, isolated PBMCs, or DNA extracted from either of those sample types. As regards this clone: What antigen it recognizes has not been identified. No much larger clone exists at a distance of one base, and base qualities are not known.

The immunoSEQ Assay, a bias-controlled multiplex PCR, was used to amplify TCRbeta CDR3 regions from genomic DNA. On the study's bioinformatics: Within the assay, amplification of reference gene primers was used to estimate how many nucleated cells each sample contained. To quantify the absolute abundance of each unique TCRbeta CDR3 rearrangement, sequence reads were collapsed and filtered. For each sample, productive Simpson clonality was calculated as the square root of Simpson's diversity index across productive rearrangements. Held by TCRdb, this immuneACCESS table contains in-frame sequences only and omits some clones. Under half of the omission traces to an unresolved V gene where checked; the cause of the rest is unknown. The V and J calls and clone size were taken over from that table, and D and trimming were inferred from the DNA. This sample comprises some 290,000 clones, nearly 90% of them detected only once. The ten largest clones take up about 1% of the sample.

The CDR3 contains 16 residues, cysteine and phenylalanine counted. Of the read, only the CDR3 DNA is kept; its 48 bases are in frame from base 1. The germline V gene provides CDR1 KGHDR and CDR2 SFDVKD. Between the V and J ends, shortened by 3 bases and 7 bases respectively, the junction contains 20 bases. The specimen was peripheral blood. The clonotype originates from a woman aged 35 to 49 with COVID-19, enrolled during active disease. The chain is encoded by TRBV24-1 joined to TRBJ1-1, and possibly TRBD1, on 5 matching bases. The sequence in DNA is TGTGCCACCAGTGATCCCATGTCCAGGGCCCTCTGTGAAGCTTTCTTT. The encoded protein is CATSDPMSRALCEAFF.